This TCR beta chain was retrieved from a study of low-dose radiotherapy and immunotherapy resistance in tumors. Study-level background: Fractions of 0.5 Gy went to Cohort 1 every 2 weeks, totaling 6.5 Gy. Dosing of intravenous cyclophosphamide at 200 mg/m2 occurred every two weeks and took place one day prior to radiation and immunotherapy.

Time point indicated: before trial treatment. The study gave donors nivolumab, ipilimumab, aspirin, low-dose cyclophosphamide and low-dose radiotherapy. Primers used for first-strand cDNA, a TRAV- and TRBV-specific set, covered both alpha and beta chains. PCR amplification of the TCRs was performed with Phusion for approximately 20 PCR cycles, and it relied on a constant-region primer together with a V-primer adapter. A single record per CDR3 protein comes from TCRdb applying MiXCR to the reads. The sample includes fewer than 95,000 distinct CDR3 sequences, 9.4% of them seen just once. Ten or more counts support this clonotype. Germline values: CDR1 MDHEN, CDR2 SYDVKM. The CDR3 length is 11 residues. The J segment lost 10 bases and the V segment lost 5 bases, leaving 4 bases of the junction unmatched.

This sample comprised PBMCs, obtained before treatment. The chain employs TRBV28 and TRBJ1-2; 7 positions agree with TRBD1. The origin of this receptor is a male donor with prostate cancer. The CDR3 sequence is CASSRTGIYTF. CDR3 nucleotides: TGTGCCAGCAGTCGGACAGGAATCTACACCTTC.